This entry lists 24 T cell receptor beta chains sequenced from one sample in a study of cytotoxic CD8 clonotypes in ibrutinib-treated CLL. The table came from immunoSEQ multiplex PCR; TCRdb's copy has only in-frame clones and leaves some out. The data show about 160,000 clones, less than 85% seen once. Sequenced material: PBMCs, taken after 24 months of ibrutinib treatment. Source of these receptors: a human donor with chronic lymphocytic leukemia.

This clone appeared once. This chain links TRBV11-2 with TRBJ2-1, with 14 nucleotides matching TRBD2. CDR1 is SGHAT and CDR2 is FQNNGV in the germline V gene. Trimming removed 4 bases from V and 0 bases from J; junction bases left unmatched: 2. The CDR3 extends over 17 amino acids. CDR3 sequence reads: CASSWGTSGSSYNEQFF. As DNA, the CDR3 is TGTGCCAGCAGCTGGGGGACTAGCGGGAGCTCCTACAATGAGCAGTTCTTC.

J is TRBJ2-2 and V is TRBV6-5, with a tentative D call TRBD2 (5 bases). The CDR3 runs to 14 residues. Per germline, CDR1 MNHEY and CDR2 SVGAGI. The V and J ends lost 1 base and 11 bases respectively, with 14 bases between them. CDR3 bases: TGTGCCAGCAGTTACTTTAAACAGTCGGGAGAGCTGTTTTTT. It yields the protein CASSYFKQSGELFF.

The chain couples TRBV28 to TRBJ2-6; tentatively, D is TRBD1 (5 bases). Per germline, CDR1 MDHEN and CDR2 SYDVKM. CDR3 length: 16 residues. V was pared by 3 bases and J by 3 bases, with 12 bases between. CDR3 in DNA: TGTGCCAGCAGTTTGTTTAGGGGTAGTGGGGCCAACGTCCTGACTTTC. This codes for CASSLFRGSGANVLTF.

This chain links TRBV7-9 with TRBJ2-1, with D hard to call. The CDR3 extends over 13 amino acids. V was trimmed by 1 base and J by 13 bases, leaving 14 bases between them. Looked up from germline, CDR1 is SEHNR and CDR2 is FQNEAQ (reference sequence). CDR3: CASSLDLVGRQFF. For the CDR3, the DNA is TGTGCCAGCAGCTTAGATCTTGTTGGCAGACAGTTCTTC.

The chain carries TRBV7-2 and TRBJ1-1; D is undetermined. The ends were cut back, 2 bases at V and 3 bases at J, with 10 bases in the middle. Germline V gene sequence: CDR1 SGHTA, CDR2 FQGNSA. This CDR3 comprises 14 residues. CDR3: CASSLRQLDTEAFF. Here the CDR3 DNA reads TGTGCCAGCAGCTTAAGGCAGCTGGACACTGAAGCTTTCTTT.

The chain carries TRBV6-5 and TRBJ1-1; tentatively, D is TRBD1 (5 bases). This CDR3 comprises 15 residues. Germline V gene data show CDR1 as MNHEY and CDR2 as SVGAGI. The V and J ends lost 4 bases and 5 bases respectively, with 17 bases between them. DNA for the CDR3: TGTGCCAGCAGTTTTGACAGACGAGGGGATACTGAAGCTTTCTTT. It encodes CASSFDRRGDTEAFF.

The chain carries TRBV15 and TRBJ2-7; D remains unclear. Germline assignment: CDR1 LNHNV and CDR2 YYDKDF (reference sequence). This CDR3 has 13 amino acids. Trimming left V 0 bases short and J 6 bases short, with 9 bases between. The CDR3 protein is CATSRDEVGEQYF. The CDR3, as DNA: TGTGCCACCAGCAGAGACGAAGTGGGCGAGCAGTACTTC.

This clone turned up a few times. The V call is TRBV5-6, the J call TRBJ1-6; D gene unclear. The CDR3 sequence is 14 residues long. Germline lookup yields CDR1 SGHDT and CDR2 YYEEEE. V lost 1 base to trimming and J lost 4 bases, with 6 bases between them. The CDR3, as DNA: TGTGCCAGCAGCTTGTGGGCTTATAATTCACCCCTCCACTTT. Protein: CASSLWAYNSPLHF.

The rearrangement uses TRBV4-1 and TRBJ2-5; 8 nucleotides align to TRBD2. Germline V gene sequence: CDR1 MGHRA, CDR2 YSYEKL. Unmatched junction bases numbered 11, after V lost 3 bases and J lost 5 bases. The CDR3 runs 16 residues. The CDR3 spells CASSQGSGSFLETQYF. DNA for the CDR3: TGCGCCAGCAGCCAGGGGAGCGGGAGTTTCTTGGAGACCCAGTACTTC.

This chain uses TRBV7-2 with TRBJ1-2; 7 bases align to TRBD1. Germline CDR1 SGHTA, CDR2 FQGNSA. The CDR3 spans 18 residues. V shed 5 bases, J shed 4 bases, and the junction held 19 bases outside the gene matches. The CDR3 DNA sequence: TGTGCCAGCAGCGCCCCGAGGGGGCAAGGGGGATTAGGCTATGGCTACACCTTC. Translation gives CASSAPRGQGGLGYGYTF.

The CDR3 region has the DNA TGTGCCTGGAATCGCAGGAGTTACAATGAGCAGTTCTTC. Its protein product is CAWNRRSYNEQFF. The rearrangement joins TRBV30 to TRBJ2-1; unclear D gene. Per the germline V gene, CDR1 is GTSNPN and CDR2 is SVGIG (reference sequence). CDR3 length: 13 amino acids. Trimming took off 4 bases at V and 4 bases at J, with 11 bases between the two ends.

The chain carries TRBV29-1 and TRBJ1-1; 9 nucleotides line up with TRBD1. J lost 6 bases, V lost 7 bases, and 12 bases had no gene match. The germline gives CDR1 SQVTM, CDR2 ANQGSEA. This CDR3 has 14 amino acids. CDR3 sequence (DNA): TGCAGCGCCCTACAGGGGGCGAGGGGTGCTGAAGCTTTCTTT. This gives the protein CSALQGARGAEAFF.

The CDR3 sequence: CASSMVAGPYNEQFF. The CDR3 region has the DNA TGTGCCAGTAGTATGGTGGCGGGACCCTACAATGAGCAGTTCTTC. V is TRBV19 and J is TRBJ2-1, with D tentatively TRBD2 (6 bases). This CDR3 comprises 15 residues. Germline V gene data show CDR1 as LNHDA and CDR2 as SQIVND (reference sequence). Trimming removed 3 bases at V and 2 bases at J, with 11 bases between.

This chain links TRBV6-6 with TRBJ2-5; no definite D call. Trimming pared 8 bases from V and 2 bases from J, leaving 9 bases between. The CDR3 is made up of 12 amino acids. CDR1 and CDR2 from the germline V gene are MNHNY and SVGAGI (reference sequence). CDR3 coding DNA: TGTGCCAGCCTTAACCCTCAAGAGACCCAGTACTTC. Translation: CASLNPQETQYF.

This chain links TRBV5-1 with TRBJ2-5; 12 bases match TRBD2. The germline V gene encodes CDR1 SGHRS and CDR2 YFSETQ. J lost 3 bases, V lost 0 bases, and 6 bases had no gene match. The CDR3 extends over 17 amino acids. The CDR3 sequence: CASSLGPSGGAEETQYF. The CDR3 bases are TGCGCCAGCAGCTTGGGCCCTAGCGGGGGGGCTGAAGAGACCCAGTACTTC. Together with reference TRBV5-1 and TRBJ2-5, the CDR3 gives the full variable domain: KAGVTQTPRYLIKTRGQQVTLSCSPISGHRSVSWYQQTPGQGLQFLFEYFSETQRNKGNFPGRFSGRQFSNSRSEMNVSTLELGDSALYLCASSLGPSGGAEETQYFGPGTRLLVL.

The chain links TRBV6-6 to TRBJ1-1; possibly TRBD1 for D (5 bases). This CDR3 has 15 residues. V was shortened by 6 bases and J by 0 bases, with 14 bases between the two germline ends. Germline CDR1 is MNHNY and CDR2 is SVGAGI (reference sequence). CDR3: CASSPTQGLNTEAFF. The CDR3, as DNA: TGTGCCAGCAGCCCCACCCAGGGTTTGAACACTGAAGCTTTCTTT.

V gene TRBV4-2 combines with J gene TRBJ2-1; 10 positions match TRBD1. The V gene end was trimmed by 4 bases and the J gene end by 1 base; junction bases not matched to a gene: 7. Germline V gene lookup returns CDR1 LGHNA and CDR2 YNFKEQ. The CDR3 runs to 17 residues. The CDR3 DNA follows: TGTGCCAGCAGCCCGTTTCCGGGACAGGGGTCCTACAATGAGCAGTTCTTC. Translated, it gives CASSPFPGQGSYNEQFF.

V is TRBV4-3 and J is TRBJ2-3, with 10 bases fitting TRBD2. The CDR3 totals 17 residues. From germline, CDR1 is LGHNA and CDR2 YSLEER. The V gene end was trimmed by 4 bases and the J gene end by 4 bases; junction bases not matched to a gene: 11. CDR3 DNA sequence: TGCGCCAGCAGCCCCCGGACTAGCGGAGGACTGGCAGATACGCAGTATTTT. Translated, it gives CASSPRTSGGLADTQYF.

V is TRBV2 and J is TRBJ2-1; D is possibly TRBD1 (5 bases). V was cut by 6 bases and J by 7 bases, with 16 bases left in between. Germline loops: CDR1 SNHLY, CDR2 FYNNEI. The CDR3 is 14 amino acids. CDR3 DNA: TGTGCCAGCAGGGCCAGACAAGGGGTTAATGAGCAGTTCTTC. Protein product: CASRARQGVNEQFF.

This clone came up a few times. The chain uses TRBV7-2 and TRBJ1-1, with D unclear. Deletions cut 2 bases from V and 1 base from J, with 8 bases between. The CDR3 loop spans 14 amino acids. CDR1 and CDR2 from the germline V gene are SGHTA and FQGNSA. As DNA, the CDR3 is TGTGCCAGCAGCTTAACGGCGGCGAACACTGAAGCTTTCTTT. It translates to CASSLTAANTEAFF.

This chain joins TRBV10-1 and TRBJ1-1; D not resolved. The germline gives CDR1 WNHNN, CDR2 SYGVQD (reference sequence). The CDR3 is 14 amino acids. Trimming took off 0 bases at V and 10 bases at J, with 15 bases between the two ends. CDR3 protein: CASSESNTWTTAFF. The DNA of the CDR3 is TGCGCCAGCAGTGAGTCGAACACCTGGACTACAGCTTTCTTT.

The count of this clone is one. The chain joins TRBV5-1 to TRBJ2-1, with 8 bases that match TRBD2. CDR1 and CDR2 (germline): SGHRS, YFSETQ. With 3 bases clipped from V and 8 bases from J, the junction kept 7 bases outside the gene matches. The CDR3 loop spans 14 amino acids. CDR3 nucleotide sequence: TGCGCCAGCAGCTCCTCCATCGGGAGGGATGAGCAGTTCTTC. Its protein product is CASSSSIGRDEQFF.

The rearrangement links TRBV9 to TRBJ1-3; D is uncertain. The CDR3 extends over 16 amino acids. Per germline, CDR1 SGDLS and CDR2 YYNGEE. V lost 0 bases and J 1 base, leaving 11 bases between the germline ends. CDR3 amino acids: CASSVEVGGSGNTIYF. In DNA form, the CDR3 reads TGTGCCAGCAGCGTAGAAGTAGGCGGTTCTGGAAACACCATATATTTT.

This rearrangement joins TRBV4-2 to TRBJ1-4; TRBD1 might be the D (5 bases). The CDR3 loop spans 14 amino acids. Germline CDR1 is LGHNA and CDR2 is YNFKEQ. The V gene lost 4 bases and the J gene lost 5 bases, with 11 bases spanning the gap. Here the CDR3 reads CASSLGGGNEKLFF. CDR3 nucleotides: TGTGCCAGCAGCCTAGGTGGGGGGAATGAAAAACTGTTTTTT.